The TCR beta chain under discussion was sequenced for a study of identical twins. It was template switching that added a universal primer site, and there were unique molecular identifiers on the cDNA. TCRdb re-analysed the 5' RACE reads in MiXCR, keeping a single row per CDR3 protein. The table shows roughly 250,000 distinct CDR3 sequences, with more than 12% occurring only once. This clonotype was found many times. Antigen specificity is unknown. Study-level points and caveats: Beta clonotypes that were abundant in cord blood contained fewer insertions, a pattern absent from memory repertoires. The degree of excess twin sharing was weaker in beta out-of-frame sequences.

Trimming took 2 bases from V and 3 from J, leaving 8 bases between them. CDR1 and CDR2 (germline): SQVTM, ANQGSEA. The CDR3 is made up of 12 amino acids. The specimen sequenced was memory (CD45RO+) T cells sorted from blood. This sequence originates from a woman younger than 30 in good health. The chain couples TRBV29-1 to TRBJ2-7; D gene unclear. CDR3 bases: TGCAGCGTTGAAAGCAGGAACTACGAGCAGTACTTC. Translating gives CSVESRNYEQYF.